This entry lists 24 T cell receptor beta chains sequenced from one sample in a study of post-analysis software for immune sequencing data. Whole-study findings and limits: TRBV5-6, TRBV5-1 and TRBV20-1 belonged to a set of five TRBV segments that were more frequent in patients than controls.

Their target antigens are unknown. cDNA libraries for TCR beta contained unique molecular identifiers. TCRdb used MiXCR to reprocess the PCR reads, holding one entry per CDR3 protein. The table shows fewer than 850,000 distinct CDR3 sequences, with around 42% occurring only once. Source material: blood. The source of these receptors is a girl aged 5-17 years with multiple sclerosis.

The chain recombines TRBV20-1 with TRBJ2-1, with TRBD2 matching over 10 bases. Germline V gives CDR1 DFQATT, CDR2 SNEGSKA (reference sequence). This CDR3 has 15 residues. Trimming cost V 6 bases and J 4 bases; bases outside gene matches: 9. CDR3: CSARQGTSAYNEQFF. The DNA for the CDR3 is TGCAGTGCCCGTCAAGGGACTAGCGCATACAATGAGCAGTTCTTC.

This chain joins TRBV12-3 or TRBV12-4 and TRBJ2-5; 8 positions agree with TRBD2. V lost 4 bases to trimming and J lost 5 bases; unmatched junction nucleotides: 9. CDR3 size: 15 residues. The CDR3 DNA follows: TGTGCCAGCAGTTCCGCTAGCGGGTCCTGTGAGACCCAGTACTTC. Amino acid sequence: CASSSASGSCETQYF.

The CDR3 DNA reads as TGTGCCAGCAGCTTAGAGGCTGGGGCCAACGTCCTGACTTTC. Its protein is CASSLEAGANVLTF. The genes are TRBV7-2 and TRBJ2-6; D ambiguous. Germline values: CDR1 SGHTA, CDR2 FQGNSA. V was cut by 1 base and J by 2 bases, with 3 bases left in between. The CDR3 length is 14 residues.

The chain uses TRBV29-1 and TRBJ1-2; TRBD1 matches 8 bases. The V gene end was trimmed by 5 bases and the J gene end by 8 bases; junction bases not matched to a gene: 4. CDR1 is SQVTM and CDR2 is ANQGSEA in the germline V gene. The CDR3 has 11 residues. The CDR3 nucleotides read TGCAGCGTTACAGGGGGGGAGGGCTACACCTTC. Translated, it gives CSVTGGEGYTF.

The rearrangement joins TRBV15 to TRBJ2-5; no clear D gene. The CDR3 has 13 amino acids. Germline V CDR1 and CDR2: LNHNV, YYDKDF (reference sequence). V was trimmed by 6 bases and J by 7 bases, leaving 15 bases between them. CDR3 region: CATRDRAGGTQYF. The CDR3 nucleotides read TGTGCCACCAGAGACCGGGCCGGTGGGACCCAGTACTTC.

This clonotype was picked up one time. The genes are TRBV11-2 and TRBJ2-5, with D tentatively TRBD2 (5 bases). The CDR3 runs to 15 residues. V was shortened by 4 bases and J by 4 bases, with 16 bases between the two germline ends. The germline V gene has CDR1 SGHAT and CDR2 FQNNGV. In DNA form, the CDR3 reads TGTGCCAGCAGCTCCTGGGAGAACACTGGAGAGACCCAGTACTTC. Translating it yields CASSSWENTGETQYF.

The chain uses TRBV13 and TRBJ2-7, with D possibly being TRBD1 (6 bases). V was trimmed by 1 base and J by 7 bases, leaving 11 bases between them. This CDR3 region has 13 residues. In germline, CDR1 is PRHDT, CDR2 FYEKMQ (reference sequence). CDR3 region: CASSLDRVSEQYF. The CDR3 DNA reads TGTGCCAGCAGCTTAGACAGGGTATCGGAGCAGTACTTC.

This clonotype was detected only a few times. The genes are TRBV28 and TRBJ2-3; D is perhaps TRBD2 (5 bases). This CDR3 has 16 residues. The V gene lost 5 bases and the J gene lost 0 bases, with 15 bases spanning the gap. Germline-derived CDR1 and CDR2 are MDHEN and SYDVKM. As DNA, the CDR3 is TGTGCCAGCAGTCCTCTGGAGGTCTCTAGCACAGATACGCAGTATTTT. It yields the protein CASSPLEVSSTDTQYF.

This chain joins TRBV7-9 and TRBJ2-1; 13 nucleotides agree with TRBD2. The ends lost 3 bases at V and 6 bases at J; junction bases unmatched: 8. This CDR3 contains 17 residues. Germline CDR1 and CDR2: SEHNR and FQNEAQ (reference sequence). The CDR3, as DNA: TGTGCCAGCAGCTTGGGGACTAGCGGGATGGGAGGCAATGAGCAGTTCTTC. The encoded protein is CASSLGTSGMGGNEQFF.

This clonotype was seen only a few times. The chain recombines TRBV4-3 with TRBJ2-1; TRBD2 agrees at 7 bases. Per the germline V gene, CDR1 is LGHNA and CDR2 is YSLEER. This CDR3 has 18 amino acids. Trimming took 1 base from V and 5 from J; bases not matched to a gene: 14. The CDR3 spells CASSQAYRSSGPNNEQFF. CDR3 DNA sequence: TGCGCCAGCAGCCAAGCGTATCGTTCTAGCGGTCCCAACAATGAGCAGTTCTTC.

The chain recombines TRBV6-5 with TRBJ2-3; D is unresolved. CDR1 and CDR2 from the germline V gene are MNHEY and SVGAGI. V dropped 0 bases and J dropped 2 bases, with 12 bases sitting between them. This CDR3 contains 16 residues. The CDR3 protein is CASSYSPELSTDTQYF. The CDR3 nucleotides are TGTGCCAGCAGTTACTCGCCAGAACTATCCACAGATACGCAGTATTTT.

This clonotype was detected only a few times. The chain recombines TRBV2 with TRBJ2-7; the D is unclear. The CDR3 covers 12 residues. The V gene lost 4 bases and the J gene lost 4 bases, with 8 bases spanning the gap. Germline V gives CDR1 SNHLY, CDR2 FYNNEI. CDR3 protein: CASSGGVYEQYF. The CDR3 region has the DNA TGTGCCAGCAGTGGTGGAGTTTACGAGCAGTACTTC.

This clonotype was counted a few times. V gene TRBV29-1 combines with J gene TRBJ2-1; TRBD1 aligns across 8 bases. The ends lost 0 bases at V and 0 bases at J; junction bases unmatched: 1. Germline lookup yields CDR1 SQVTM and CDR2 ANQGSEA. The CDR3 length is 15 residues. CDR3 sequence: CSVEDRGPSYNEQFF. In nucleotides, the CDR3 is TGCAGCGTTGAAGACAGGGGGCCCTCCTACAATGAGCAGTTCTTC.

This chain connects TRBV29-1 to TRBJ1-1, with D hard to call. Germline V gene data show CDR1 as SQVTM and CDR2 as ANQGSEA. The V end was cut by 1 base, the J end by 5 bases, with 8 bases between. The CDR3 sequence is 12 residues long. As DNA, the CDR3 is TGCAGCGTTGAAGGTTCATATACTGAAGCTTTCTTT. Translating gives CSVEGSYTEAFF. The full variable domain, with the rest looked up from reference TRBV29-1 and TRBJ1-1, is SAVISQKPSRDICQRGTSLTIQCQVDSQVTMMFWYRQQPGQSLTLIATANQGSEATYESGFVIDKFPISRPNLTFSTLTVSNMSPEDSSIYLCSVEGSYTEAFFGQGTRLTVV.

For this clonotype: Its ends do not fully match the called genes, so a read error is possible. The CDR3 spells CAISPQGTSRIDTQYF. CDR3 nucleotide sequence: TGTGCCATCAGCCCCCAGGGGACTAGCCGCATAGATACGCAGTATTTT. The chain couples TRBV7-3 to TRBJ2-3; 9 bases align to TRBD2. CDR3 length: 16 residues. CDR1 is SGHTA and CDR2 is FQGTGA in the germline V gene.

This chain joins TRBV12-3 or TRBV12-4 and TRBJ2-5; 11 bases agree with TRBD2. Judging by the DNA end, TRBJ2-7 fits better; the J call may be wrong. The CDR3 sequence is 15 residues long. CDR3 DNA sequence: TGTGCCAGCAGGGGGACTAGCGGCTTCTCCTACGAGCAGTACTTC. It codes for CASRGTSGFSYEQYF.

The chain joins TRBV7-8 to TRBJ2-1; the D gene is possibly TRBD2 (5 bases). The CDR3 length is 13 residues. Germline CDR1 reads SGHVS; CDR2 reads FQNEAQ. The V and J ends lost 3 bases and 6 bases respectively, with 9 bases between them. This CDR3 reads CASSFSGGNEQFF. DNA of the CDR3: TGTGCCAGCAGCTTCTCAGGAGGCAATGAGCAGTTCTTC.

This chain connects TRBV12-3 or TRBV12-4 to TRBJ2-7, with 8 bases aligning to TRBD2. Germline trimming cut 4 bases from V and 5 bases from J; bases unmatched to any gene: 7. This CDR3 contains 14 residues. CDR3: CASSSGGSNDEQYF. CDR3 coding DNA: TGTGCCAGCAGTTCGGGGGGGTCCAACGACGAGCAGTACTTC.

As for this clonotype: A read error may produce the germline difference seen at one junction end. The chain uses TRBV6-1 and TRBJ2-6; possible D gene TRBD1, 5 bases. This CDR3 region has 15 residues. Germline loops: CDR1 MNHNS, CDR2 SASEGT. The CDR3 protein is CASSVGGSGANALTF. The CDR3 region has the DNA TGTGCCAGCAGTGTTGGTGGCTCTGGGGCCAACGCCCTGACTTTC.

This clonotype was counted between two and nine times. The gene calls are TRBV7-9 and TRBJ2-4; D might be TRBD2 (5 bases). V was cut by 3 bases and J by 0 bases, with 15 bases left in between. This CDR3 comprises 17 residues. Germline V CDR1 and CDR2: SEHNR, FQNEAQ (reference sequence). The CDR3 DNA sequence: TGTGCCAGCAGCTTCTCCGGGAACCGGGTAGCCAAAAACATTCAGTACTTC. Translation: CASSFSGNRVAKNIQYF.

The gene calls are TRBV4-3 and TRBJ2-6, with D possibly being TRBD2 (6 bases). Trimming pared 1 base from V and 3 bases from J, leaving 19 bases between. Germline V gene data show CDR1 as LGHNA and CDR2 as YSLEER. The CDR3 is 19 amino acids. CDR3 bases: TGCGCCAGCAGCCAAGGAGGAGGGCGCTTAGGAGGTGGGGCCAACGTCCTGACTTTC. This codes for CASSQGGGRLGGGANVLTF.

CDR3 in DNA: TGTGCCAGCAGTGTCGACGGTTCCTACAATGAGCAGTTCTTC. It codes for CASSVDGSYNEQFF. This rearrangement joins TRBV2 to TRBJ2-1, with D unclear. V dropped 4 bases and J dropped 1 base, with 8 bases sitting between them. The germline V gene has CDR1 SNHLY and CDR2 FYNNEI. The CDR3 contains 14 residues.

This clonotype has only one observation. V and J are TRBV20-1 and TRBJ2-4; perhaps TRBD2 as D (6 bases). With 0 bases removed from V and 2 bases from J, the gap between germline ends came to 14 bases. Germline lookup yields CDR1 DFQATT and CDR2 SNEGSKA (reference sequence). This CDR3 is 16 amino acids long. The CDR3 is CSARDSVAATKNIQYF. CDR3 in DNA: TGCAGTGCTAGAGATTCGGTAGCGGCGACCAAAAACATTCAGTACTTC.

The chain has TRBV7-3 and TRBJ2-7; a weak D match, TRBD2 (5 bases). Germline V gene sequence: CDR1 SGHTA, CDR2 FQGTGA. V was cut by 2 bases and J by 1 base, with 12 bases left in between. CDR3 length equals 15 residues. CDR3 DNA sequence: TGTGCCAGCAGCTTAGGGCCTCGGGGTTCCTACGAGCAGTACTTC. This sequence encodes CASSLGPRGSYEQYF.